The 25 T cell receptor beta chains presented below share a single source sample, sequenced in a study of blood T cell repertoires in COVID-19. This table comes from immunoSEQ multiplex PCR, and its TCRdb copy is limited to in-frame clones, with some not included. Of 360,000 or so clones in the sample, less than 90% were seen once. Sequencing was done on a sample of PBMCs or T cells enriched from blood (not recorded which). Receptors were obtained from a woman in her thirties who had recovered from COVID-19.

V and J are TRBV3-1 (or the pseudogene TRBV3-2) and TRBJ2-1; the match to TRBD1 covers 7 bases. The CDR3 is 16 amino acids. Germline loops: CDR1 LGHDT, CDR2 YNNKEL (reference sequence). The V gene end was trimmed by 4 bases and the J gene end by 7 bases; junction bases not matched to a gene: 13. The CDR3 sequence: CASSPRQGLRLNEQFF. CDR3 coding DNA: TGTGCCAGCAGCCCACGACAGGGTCTAAGGCTGAATGAGCAGTTCTTC.

The CDR3 sequence: CASSRTSGRVYNEQFF. DNA for the CDR3: TGTGCCAGCAGCCGGACTAGCGGGAGAGTCTACAATGAGCAGTTCTTC. The chain employs TRBV2 and TRBJ2-1; TRBD2 matches 13 bases. Germline V gene lookup returns CDR1 SNHLY and CDR2 FYNNEI. The CDR3 is made up of 16 amino acids. V was clipped by 6 bases and J by 3 bases; unmatched bases: 5. Drawing the rest from reference TRBV2 and TRBJ2-1, the complete variable domain is EPEVTQTPSHQVTQMGQEVILRCVPISNHLYFYWYRQILGQKVEFLVSFYNNEISEKSEIFDDQFSVERPDGSNFTLKIRSTKLEDSAMYFCASSRTSGRVYNEQFFGPGTRLTVL.

The V gene is TRBV6-5, the J gene TRBJ1-4, with D possibly matching TRBD1 (6 bases). The CDR3 length is 15 residues. The germline V and J ends were trimmed by 5 bases and 4 bases, with 14 bases remaining between them. The germline CDR1 and CDR2 sequences are MNHEY and SVGAGI. In DNA form, the CDR3 reads TGTGCCAGCAGTCTAATACAGGGCCATAATGAAAAACTGTTTTTT. It specifies CASSLIQGHNEKLFF.

This clone has just one count. V gene TRBV2 combines with J gene TRBJ2-7; 9 bases fit TRBD1. The CDR3 is 11 amino acids. CDR1 is SNHLY and CDR2 is FYNNEI in the germline V gene. Germline trimming cut 9 bases from V and 5 bases from J; bases unmatched to any gene: 2. Here the CDR3 reads CARQGADEQYF. The CDR3 DNA reads as TGTGCCAGACAGGGGGCCGACGAGCAGTACTTC.

The chain links TRBV18 to TRBJ2-3, with TRBD2 identical over 8 bases. After removal of 2 bases from V and 2 bases from J, the junction contained 6 bases not matched to a gene. Germline V gene sequence: CDR1 KGHSH, CDR2 LQKENI. The CDR3 runs to 16 residues. For the CDR3, the DNA is TGTGCCAGCTCACCAAAGATAGCGGGGAACACAGATACGCAGTATTTT. As protein: CASSPKIAGNTDTQYF. Based on the CDR3 plus reference TRBV18 and TRBJ2-3, the full variable domain is NAGVMQNPRHLVRRRGQEARLRCSPMKGHSHVYWYRQLPEEGLKFMVYLQKENIIDESGMPKERFSAEFPKEGPSILRIQQVVRGDSAAYFCASSPKIAGNTDTQYFGPGTRLTVL.

The table lists this clone with a few counts. This chain connects TRBV24-1 to TRBJ2-3, with TRBD1 matching over 8 bases. Germline V gene lookup returns CDR1 KGHDR and CDR2 SFDVKD. The CDR3 covers 13 residues. The J segment lost 1 base and the V segment lost 9 bases, leaving 2 bases of the junction unmatched. DNA of the CDR3: TGTGCCACCGAGGGACAGGGCACAGATACGCAGTATTTT. Translating gives CATEGQGTDTQYF.

V gene TRBV6-5 combines with J gene TRBJ2-2, with D maybe TRBD2 (5 bases). Germline V gene lookup returns CDR1 MNHEY and CDR2 SVGAGI. This CDR3 is 13 amino acids long. Between the trimmed V and J ends, which lost 9 bases and 3 bases, there was a span of 11 bases. The DNA for the CDR3 is TGTGCCAGTCGGGGTACCTACACCGGGGAGCTGTTTTTT. It translates to CASRGTYTGELFF.

The gene calls are TRBV10-3 and TRBJ2-7, with 11 bases identical to TRBD1. Germline trimming cut 10 bases from V and 6 bases from J; bases unmatched to any gene: 11. The CDR3 length is 14 residues. CDR1 and CDR2 from the germline V gene are ENHRY and SYGVKD. CDR3 in amino acids: CATHPGTGGVEQYF. The CDR3 nucleotides read TGTGCCACCCACCCCGGGACAGGGGGTGTCGAGCAGTACTTC.

V gene TRBV7-9 combines with J gene TRBJ1-3, with D possibly TRBD1 on 6 matching bases. V was clipped by 5 bases and J by 4 bases, with 12 bases between them. CDR1 SEHNR and CDR2 FQNEAQ come from the germline V gene (reference sequence). The CDR3 has 14 residues. The DNA for the CDR3 is TGTGCCAGCAGCCGTCCCGGGACAGGAAACACCATATATTTT. Translated: CASSRPGTGNTIYF.

V gene TRBV7-8 combines with J gene TRBJ1-3; TRBD1 is a possible D gene (5 bases). Germline-derived CDR1 and CDR2 are SGHVS and FQNEAQ. V was trimmed by 4 bases and J by 4 bases, leaving 23 bases between them. The CDR3 is made up of 18 amino acids. CDR3 DNA sequence: TGTGCCAGCAGCTGGGGTGGGGGGACCGTCTCTCTGGGAAACACCATATATTTT. Translating gives CASSWGGGTVSLGNTIYF.

V gene TRBV5-5 combines with J gene TRBJ2-3, with TRBD1 matching 9 bases. This CDR3 has 18 amino acids. Trimming at V came to 2 bases and at J to 3 bases, leaving 13 bases not matched to a gene. Germline CDR1 is SGHKS and CDR2 is YYEKEE (reference sequence). CDR3 amino acids: CASSLILLGTGTTDTQYF. CDR3 coding DNA: TGTGCCAGCAGCTTAATATTGTTGGGGACAGGGACTACAGATACGCAGTATTTT.

V and J are TRBV6-5 and TRBJ1-3, with 7 bases aligning to TRBD1. The CDR3 contains 14 residues. V lost 10 bases and J lost 4; bases outside the gene matches: 10. Germline V lookup: CDR1 MNHEY, CDR2 SVGAGI. CDR3 nucleotides: TGTGCCACCAAAGACAGGGTAACCGGAAACACCATATATTTT. Residues: CATKDRVTGNTIYF.

V gene TRBV5-4 combines with J gene TRBJ2-2; 10 nucleotides match TRBD2. The germline V gene has CDR1 SGHNT and CDR2 YYREEE (reference sequence). The length of the CDR3 is 17 residues. V lost 2 bases, J lost 2 bases, and 6 bases stayed unmatched. The CDR3 region is CASSFRSGRFNTGELFF. DNA of the CDR3: TGTGCCAGCAGCTTTCGTAGCGGGAGGTTTAACACCGGGGAGCTGTTTTTT.

This clone was recorded a few times. The gene calls are TRBV27 and TRBJ2-7; D unresolved. Germline V gives CDR1 MNHEY, CDR2 SMNVEV (reference sequence). The CDR3 is made up of 12 amino acids. V was trimmed by 8 bases and J by 6 bases, leaving 14 bases between them. The CDR3: CASAEPRGEQYF. CDR3 DNA sequence: TGTGCCAGCGCAGAACCCAGAGGCGAGCAGTACTTC.

This CDR3 reads CASSPQGNTVPTKETQYF. Here the CDR3 DNA reads TGCGCCAGCAGCCCTCAGGGCAACACGGTACCAACAAAAGAGACCCAGTACTTC. The J gene is TRBJ2-5, the V gene TRBV5-1; possibly TRBD1 for D (5 bases). The germline gives CDR1 SGHRS, CDR2 YFSETQ. The germline V and J ends were trimmed by 4 bases and 3 bases, with 25 bases remaining between them. The CDR3 is 18 residues long.

The chain links TRBV11-2 to TRBJ1-5, with D maybe TRBD1 (5 bases). The ends were cut back, 0 bases at V and 8 bases at J, with 17 bases in the middle. Per the germline V gene, CDR1 is SGHAT and CDR2 is FQNNGV. This CDR3 region has 16 residues. CDR3 DNA: TGTGCCAGCAGCTTAGATGGTCGGGGGGATAGTAAGCCCCAGCATTTT. Its protein is CASSLDGRGDSKPQHF.

This chain connects TRBV27 to TRBJ1-5; tentative D call: TRBD1 (5 bases). This CDR3 contains 15 residues. Germline V gene data show CDR1 as MNHEY and CDR2 as SMNVEV (reference sequence). The V end was cut by 3 bases, the J end by 7 bases, with 16 bases between. The CDR3 bases are TGTGCCAGCAGTTTTAGACTCACCGGGGGGCAGCCCCAGCATTTT. Translating it yields CASSFRLTGGQPQHF.

The V and J genes are TRBV7-8 and TRBJ2-2; 8 bases fit TRBD1. Trimming cost V 5 bases and J 4 bases; bases outside gene matches: 9. This CDR3 region has 16 residues. CDR1 and CDR2 (germline): SGHVS, FQNEAQ. In DNA, the CDR3 is TGTGCCAGCAGCCCCGGACAGGGTTTAGGCACCGGGGAGCTGTTTTTT. It yields the protein CASSPGQGLGTGELFF.

This sequence joins TRBV28 and TRBJ2-7; 8 positions match TRBD1. The CDR3 extends over 16 amino acids. V trimming: 4 bases; J trimming: 0 bases; junction bases outside the gene matches: 8. Germline V lookup: CDR1 MDHEN, CDR2 SYDVKM. In DNA form, the CDR3 reads TGTGCCAGCAGTTCCCTCCGGACAGGGTTCTCCTACGAGCAGTACTTC. Its translation is CASSSLRTGFSYEQYF.

V gene TRBV3-1 (or the pseudogene TRBV3-2) combines with J gene TRBJ2-5, with 7 bases fitting TRBD2. The CDR3 runs to 14 residues. Trimming at V came to 0 bases and at J to 5 bases, leaving 3 bases not matched to a gene. CDR1 and CDR2 (germline): LGHDT, YNNKEL (reference sequence). CDR3 bases: TGTGCCAGCAGCCAAGAGGGAGGGGACGAGACCCAGTACTTC. Protein sequence: CASSQEGGDETQYF.

The chain links TRBV5-1 to TRBJ1-1, with TRBD1 as a possible D gene (6 bases). Germline CDR1 is SGHRS and CDR2 is YFSETQ. V lost 5 bases, J lost 6 bases, and 14 bases lay in between. The CDR3 totals 13 residues. In DNA, the CDR3 is TGCGCCAGCAGGAGGAACAGGGCTCCTGAAGCTTTCTTT. This codes for CASRRNRAPEAFF.

This chain links TRBV5-4 with TRBJ1-2; D unclear. Germline CDR1 reads SGHNT; CDR2 reads YYREEE (reference sequence). This CDR3 is 14 amino acids long. Trimming took 4 bases from V and 5 from J, leaving 15 bases between them. The CDR3 loop is CASSPQPGSYGYTF. The CDR3 DNA reads as TGTGCCAGCAGCCCGCAACCGGGGTCGTATGGCTACACCTTC.

The chain uses TRBV4-1 and TRBJ2-1, with D possibly matching TRBD1 (5 bases). Trimming removed 3 bases from V and 5 bases from J, with 20 bases in between. Germline V lookup: CDR1 MGHRA, CDR2 YSYEKL. This CDR3 has 17 residues. In DNA, the CDR3 is TGCGCCAGCAGCCAGCCGGGCAGGGCTGGTTCAAACAATGAGCAGTTCTTC. It yields the protein CASSQPGRAGSNNEQFF.

The chain joins TRBV10-3 to TRBJ1-5; TRBD1 matches 10 bases. J was trimmed by 9 bases and V by 1 base; bases with no gene match: 15. The germline V gene has CDR1 ENHRY and CDR2 SYGVKD. CDR3 length: 18 amino acids. The CDR3: CAISEFKDSGQGMGPQHF. CDR3 sequence (DNA): TGTGCCATCAGTGAGTTTAAGGATTCGGGACAGGGGATGGGGCCCCAGCATTTT.

The J gene is TRBJ1-5, the V gene TRBV11-2; D possibly corresponds to TRBD1 (5 bases). This CDR3 region has 14 residues. Per germline, CDR1 SGHAT and CDR2 FQNNGV. Trimming removed 1 base from V and 6 bases from J, with 10 bases in between. CDR3 in amino acids: CASSLVAGGQPQHF. The CDR3 nucleotides read TGTGCCAGCAGCTTAGTGGCGGGGGGTCAGCCCCAGCATTTT.